This T cell receptor (beta chain) stems from a study of cytomegalovirus exposure and HLA in healthy donors. Notes on the study in general: Among TCR beta chains, those listed as cytomegalovirus-associated numbered around 160. Most TCR sequences showed up rarely, but some public TCRs showed up in many donors. In vitro experiments confirmed that a few CMV-associated chains were specific for CMV antigens.

Germline CDR1 SGHVS, CDR2 FNYEAQ. The V and J ends lost 5 bases and 1 base respectively, with 11 bases between them. This CDR3 is 14 amino acids long. The repertoire was sequenced with immunoSEQ multiplex PCR; TCRdb's copy has only in-frame clones and lacks some. This sample carries roughly 350,000 clones, roughly 90% of them seen once, and the ten largest clones take 0.65% to 0.85%. The count of this clone is one. What it recognizes is unknown. V gene TRBV7-6 combines with J gene TRBJ1-2, with TRBD1 as a possible D gene (5 bases). This clonotype was obtained from a woman aged 18 to 35 in good health and CMV-seronegative. The sequencing sample was made of PBMCs. The CDR3 DNA sequence: TGTGCCAGCAGCGTCCTGGGGGGTAACTATGGCTACACCTTC. Translated, it gives CASSVLGGNYGYTF.